Below, 21 T cell receptor beta chains from the same sample are listed, as sequenced in a study of blood T cell repertoires in COVID-19. Measured with immunoSEQ multiplex PCR; TCRdb has only the in-frame clones, and not every one. The data hold under 250,000 clones, with roughly 84% observed a single time. Sequencing was carried out using peripheral blood. These receptors originate from a man aged 35 to 55 with acute or convalescent COVID-19.

V and J are TRBV10-3 and TRBJ2-7; TRBD2 matches at 8 bases. J was trimmed by 5 bases and V by 7 bases; bases with no gene match: 7. This CDR3 has 13 amino acids. Looked up from germline, CDR1 is ENHRY and CDR2 is SYGVKD. The chain's CDR3 is CAINSGSSDEQYF. The CDR3 DNA follows: TGTGCCATCAACAGCGGGAGTTCCGACGAGCAGTACTTC.

The chain carries TRBV27 and TRBJ2-3; 7 nucleotides align to TRBD2. This CDR3 has 17 residues. V lost 1 base, J lost 2 bases, and 9 bases stayed unmatched. The germline V gene encodes CDR1 MNHEY and CDR2 SMNVEV (reference sequence). CDR3 coding DNA: TGTGCCAGCAGTTTATTCTGGGTAGCGGGTAACACAGATACGCAGTATTTT. Translated, it gives CASSLFWVAGNTDTQYF.

This chain connects TRBV30 to TRBJ1-2, with D perhaps matching TRBD1 (6 bases). V was cut by 5 bases and J by 7 bases, with 26 bases left in between. Germline CDR1 reads GTSNPN; CDR2 reads SVGIG (reference sequence). The CDR3 is made up of 16 amino acids. The CDR3 DNA sequence: TGTGCCTGGCTCCCCAAAAGGGGGGGGCTTCTTTTTGGCTACACCTTC. Residues: CAWLPKRGGLLFGYTF.

The chain employs TRBV2 and TRBJ2-7, with 11 bases fitting TRBD2. The CDR3 sequence is 13 residues long. J lost 2 bases, V lost 8 bases, and 2 bases had no gene match. Per the germline V gene, CDR1 is SNHLY and CDR2 is FYNNEI. The CDR3 loop reads CASVAGGPYEQYF. CDR3 nucleotides: TGTGCCAGCGTAGCGGGAGGGCCCTACGAGCAGTACTTC.

The chain carries TRBV18 and TRBJ1-5, with 12 bases that match TRBD1. J was trimmed by 7 bases and V by 3 bases; bases with no gene match: 13. The CDR3 totals 18 residues. CDR1 is KGHSH and CDR2 is LQKENI in the germline V gene. In DNA, the CDR3 is TGTGCCAGCTCACCTAACCCTTCGGGACAGGGGGCAGGACAGCCCCAGCATTTT. Residues: CASSPNPSGQGAGQPQHF.

V is TRBV24-1 and J is TRBJ2-7; TRBD1 matches 9 bases. Trimming removed 7 bases from V and 4 bases from J; junction bases left unmatched: 10. The CDR3 runs to 15 residues. Germline CDR1 and CDR2: KGHDR and SFDVKD. The CDR3 region is CATSGKPDRGYEQYF. The CDR3 DNA reads as TGTGCCACCAGCGGAAAGCCGGACAGGGGTTACGAGCAGTACTTC.

This clone has only a few counts. The V call is TRBV7-8, the J call TRBJ1-2; D call uncertain. Germline loops: CDR1 SGHVS, CDR2 FQNEAQ. This CDR3 spans 14 amino acids. Trimming left V 1 base short and J 10 bases short, with 16 bases between. This CDR3 reads CASSLEITWQDYTF. The CDR3 bases are TGTGCCAGCAGCTTAGAGATAACTTGGCAGGACTACACCTTC.

V usage is TRBV11-3 and J usage is TRBJ2-1, with D hard to call. V was trimmed by 4 bases and J by 7 bases, leaving 14 bases between them. The CDR3 is 14 residues long. Germline V gene sequence: CDR1 SGHNT, CDR2 YENEEA. The CDR3 bases are TGTGCCAGCAGCTCACCACTTATAATTAATGAGCAGTTCTTC. It specifies CASSSPLIINEQFF. The variable domain in full, with the rest retrieved from reference TRBV11-3 and TRBJ2-1, is EAGVVQSPRYKIIEKKQPVAFWCNPISGHNTLYWYLQNLGQGPELLIRYENEEAVDDSQLPKDRFSAERLKGVDSTLKIQPAELGDSAVYLCASSSPLIINEQFFGPGTRLTVL.

The chain carries TRBV2 and TRBJ2-3; TRBD2 might be the D (6 bases). The CDR3 is 14 residues long. The germline V gene encodes CDR1 SNHLY and CDR2 FYNNEI. V lost 8 bases to trimming and J lost 2 bases, with 14 bases between them. In nucleotides, the CDR3 is TGTGCCAGCTTACGGGAGTCGCTCACAGATACGCAGTATTTT. Encoded protein: CASLRESLTDTQYF.

This chain links TRBV5-1 with TRBJ2-1; TRBD1 might be the D (6 bases). V was clipped by 0 bases and J by 7 bases, with 14 bases between them. From germline, CDR1 is SGHRS and CDR2 YFSETQ. There are 15 residues in the CDR3. The CDR3 DNA sequence: TGCGCCAGCAGCTTGGCTGTCAGGGGCGTAAATGAGCAGTTCTTC. It encodes CASSLAVRGVNEQFF.

The sample holds many counts of this clone. The chain combines TRBV4-2 with TRBJ2-2; 7 bases agree with TRBD2. Germline CDR1 and CDR2: LGHNA and YNFKEQ. The CDR3 totals 17 residues. With V trimmed by 4 bases and J by 0 bases, 8 bases remained unmatched. CDR3 sequence (DNA): TGTGCCAGCAGCCTTACTAGCGATTCGCCGAACACCGGGGAGCTGTTTTTT. It is translated as CASSLTSDSPNTGELFF.

The chain carries TRBV11-2 and TRBJ2-7, with 10 bases that match TRBD1. J was trimmed by 4 bases and V by 5 bases; bases with no gene match: 5. CDR3 size: 14 residues. In germline, CDR1 is SGHAT, CDR2 FQNNGV. CDR3 residues: CASSLRTGGYEQYF. CDR3 DNA: TGTGCCAGCAGCCTCAGGACAGGGGGGTACGAGCAGTACTTC.

V gene TRBV29-1 combines with J gene TRBJ1-2, with D unresolved. Between the trimmed V and J ends, which lost 3 bases and 8 bases, there was a span of 13 bases. The CDR3 has 12 residues. Looked up from germline, CDR1 is SQVTM and CDR2 is ANQGSEA. The CDR3 DNA reads as TGCAGCGTTGAGGGCGGGAGAGGCGGCTACACCTTC. As protein: CSVEGGRGGYTF. Filled out from reference TRBV29-1 and TRBJ1-2, the complete variable domain reads SAVISQKPSRDICQRGTSLTIQCQVDSQVTMMFWYRQQPGQSLTLIATANQGSEATYESGFVIDKFPISRPNLTFSTLTVSNMSPEDSSIYLCSVEGGRGGYTFGSGTRLTVV.

The chain couples TRBV4-2 to TRBJ2-7; TRBD2 matches at 8 bases. With 0 bases clipped from V and 0 bases from J, the junction kept 4 bases outside the gene matches. Per germline, CDR1 LGHNA and CDR2 YNFKEQ. The CDR3 loop spans 16 amino acids. CDR3 sequence reads: CASSQDHGRASYEQYF. DNA of the CDR3: TGTGCCAGCAGCCAAGATCACGGGAGGGCCTCCTACGAGCAGTACTTC.

The rearrangement joins TRBV5-1 to TRBJ2-7; 8 bases agree with TRBD1. With 4 bases clipped from V and 2 bases from J, the junction kept 2 bases outside the gene matches. This CDR3 comprises 13 residues. Per germline, CDR1 SGHRS and CDR2 YFSETQ. The CDR3 is CASSRDRPYEQYF. The CDR3 coding sequence is TGCGCCAGCAGCCGGGACAGGCCCTACGAGCAGTACTTC.

This rearrangement joins TRBV19 to TRBJ1-2, with 10 nucleotides matching TRBD1. The germline CDR1 and CDR2 sequences are LNHDA and SQIVND (reference sequence). V shed 4 bases, J shed 5 bases, and the junction held 7 bases outside the gene matches. The CDR3 covers 15 residues. CDR3 region: CASSTPDRGGYGYTF. The CDR3 DNA reads TGTGCCAGTAGTACCCCGGACAGGGGGGGTTATGGCTACACCTTC.

CDR3 protein: CASSTGGRAPLHF. For the CDR3, the DNA is TGTGCCAGCAGTACAGGGGGCCGGGCACCCCTCCACTTT. J is TRBJ1-6 and V is TRBV2, with 9 nucleotides matching TRBD1. Germline V gene data show CDR1 as SNHLY and CDR2 as FYNNEI. V lost 5 bases to trimming and J lost 11 bases; unmatched junction nucleotides: 4. This CDR3 has 13 residues.

The rearrangement uses TRBV18 and TRBJ2-7; no clear D. The CDR3 contains 12 residues. Per the germline V gene, CDR1 is KGHSH and CDR2 is LQKENI. Trimming took off 2 bases at V and 5 bases at J, with 7 bases between the two ends. The CDR3 region is CASSPETNEQYF. For the CDR3, the DNA is TGTGCCAGCTCACCAGAAACTAACGAGCAGTACTTC.

This clone was counted only a few times. J is TRBJ2-7 and V is TRBV27; D is undetermined. This CDR3 is built from 13 residues. Germline V gene lookup returns CDR1 MNHEY and CDR2 SMNVEV (reference sequence). V was shortened by 5 bases and J by 4 bases, with 12 bases between the two germline ends. CDR3 coding DNA: TGTGCCAGCAGTCTTACAGAGCTGTACGAGCAGTACTTC. Encoded protein: CASSLTELYEQYF.

The DNA for the CDR3 is TGTGCCAGCAGTTACCCCGGGACAGGGTCCAACGAGCAGTACTTC. Amino acids: CASSYPGTGSNEQYF. The chain is built from TRBV6-6 and TRBJ2-7; 9 positions match TRBD1. Germline assignment: CDR1 MNHNY and CDR2 SVGAGI (reference sequence). V dropped 2 bases and J dropped 5; count of bases not matched to a gene: 7. The CDR3 consists of 15 residues.

This clone was observed a few times. This chain connects TRBV3-1 (or the pseudogene TRBV3-2) to TRBJ1-1; TRBD1 matches 7 bases. This CDR3 spans 14 amino acids. The V and J ends lost 8 bases and 2 bases, in that order; junction bases with no gene match: 8. Germline V CDR1 and CDR2: LGHDT, YNNKEL (reference sequence). CDR3 nucleotides: TGTGCCAGCGAGGGGACAGATCGAAACACTGAAGCTTTCTTT. As protein: CASEGTDRNTEAFF.